Listed here are 6 T cell receptor beta chains from one sample, sequenced in a study of a mutant IDH1 vaccine in newly diagnosed glioma (dated by TCRdb to the early 2020s). Preparation of the library involved the immunoSEQ multiplex PCR assay. Sourced from immuneACCESS, this table was stored by TCRdb with only in-frame sequences that have V and J called. A share of the clones is absent; for the studies checked, an unresolved V gene accounts for under half, and the remainder has no known explanation. This sample has about 42,000 clones in its table, and approximately 80% of those were observed once. The top ten clonotypes cover roughly 5.6% of the sample. The sample's time point, from its label and the paper: week 35, safety follow-up. Each vaccine dose, consisting of 300 ug of a 20-mer mutant IDH1 peptide in Montanide, was administered subcutaneously with topical imiquimod. The antigens for these receptors are not known.

Source: PBMCs, taken from a glioma patient whose treatment included an IDH1 peptide vaccine. Receptors originate from a woman between 45 and 65 years old with glioma.

This clone was seen a few times. This chain links TRBV7-9 with TRBJ1-6; 10 nucleotides agree with TRBD1. The trim removed 6 bases at V and 10 bases at J, leaving 9 bases unmatched. The germline V gene encodes CDR1 SEHNR and CDR2 FQNEAQ (reference sequence). The CDR3 contains 15 residues. This chain's CDR3 is CASSLQTGGRSPLHF. The CDR3 coding sequence is TGTGCCAGCAGTTTACAGACAGGGGGCAGATCACCCCTCCACTTT.

The V and J genes are TRBV30 and TRBJ1-1; 7 bases are shared with TRBD1. CDR3 length equals 13 residues. Germline loops: CDR1 GTSNPN, CDR2 SVGIG (reference sequence). V was pared by 5 bases and J by 1 base, with 4 bases of the junction left unmatched. The CDR3 region has the DNA TGTGCCTGGGTGGGACAGCCGAACACTGAAGCTTTCTTT. Its translation: CAWVGQPNTEAFF.

The chain carries TRBV2 and TRBJ2-7, with 7 bases fitting TRBD2. The CDR3 has 14 amino acids. The trim removed 8 bases at V and 6 bases at J, leaving 13 bases unmatched. Germline CDR1 reads SNHLY; CDR2 reads FYNNEI. The chain's CDR3 is CASGPGSGLTEQYF. The DNA of the CDR3 is TGTGCCAGCGGTCCCGGTAGCGGGTTAACCGAGCAGTACTTC.

With regard to this clone: An end of the junction does not agree with germline; a read error may underlie this. The chain recombines TRBV5-1 with TRBJ1-4; the D gene is possibly TRBD1 (6 bases). The CDR3 loop spans 14 amino acids. CDR1 is SGHRS and CDR2 is YFSETQ in the germline V gene. The CDR3 region has the DNA TGCGCCAGCAGATTGGGGCAGGGGCTTGAAAAACTGTTTTTT. Encoded protein: CASRLGQGLEKLFF.

This clone appeared once. The rearrangement joins TRBV30 to TRBJ1-2; D call uncertain. The V end was cut by 0 bases, the J end by 4 bases, with 12 bases between. Looked up from germline, CDR1 is GTSNPN and CDR2 is SVGIG (reference sequence). The CDR3 length is 14 residues. As DNA, the CDR3 is TGTGCCTGGAGTGTCAGTGGAGGTAGCTATGGCTACACCTTC. Protein sequence: CAWSVSGGSYGYTF.

This clone was counted a few times. This chain uses TRBV29-1 with TRBJ2-7; 8 positions agree with TRBD1. V shed 3 bases and J 7 bases; nucleotides not matched to a gene: 8. The CDR3 is made up of 13 amino acids. CDR1 is SQVTM, CDR2 ANQGSEA, per germline. CDR3 sequence: CSVEGRGQGEQYF. The DNA of the CDR3 is TGCAGCGTTGAGGGCAGGGGGCAGGGAGAGCAGTACTTC.